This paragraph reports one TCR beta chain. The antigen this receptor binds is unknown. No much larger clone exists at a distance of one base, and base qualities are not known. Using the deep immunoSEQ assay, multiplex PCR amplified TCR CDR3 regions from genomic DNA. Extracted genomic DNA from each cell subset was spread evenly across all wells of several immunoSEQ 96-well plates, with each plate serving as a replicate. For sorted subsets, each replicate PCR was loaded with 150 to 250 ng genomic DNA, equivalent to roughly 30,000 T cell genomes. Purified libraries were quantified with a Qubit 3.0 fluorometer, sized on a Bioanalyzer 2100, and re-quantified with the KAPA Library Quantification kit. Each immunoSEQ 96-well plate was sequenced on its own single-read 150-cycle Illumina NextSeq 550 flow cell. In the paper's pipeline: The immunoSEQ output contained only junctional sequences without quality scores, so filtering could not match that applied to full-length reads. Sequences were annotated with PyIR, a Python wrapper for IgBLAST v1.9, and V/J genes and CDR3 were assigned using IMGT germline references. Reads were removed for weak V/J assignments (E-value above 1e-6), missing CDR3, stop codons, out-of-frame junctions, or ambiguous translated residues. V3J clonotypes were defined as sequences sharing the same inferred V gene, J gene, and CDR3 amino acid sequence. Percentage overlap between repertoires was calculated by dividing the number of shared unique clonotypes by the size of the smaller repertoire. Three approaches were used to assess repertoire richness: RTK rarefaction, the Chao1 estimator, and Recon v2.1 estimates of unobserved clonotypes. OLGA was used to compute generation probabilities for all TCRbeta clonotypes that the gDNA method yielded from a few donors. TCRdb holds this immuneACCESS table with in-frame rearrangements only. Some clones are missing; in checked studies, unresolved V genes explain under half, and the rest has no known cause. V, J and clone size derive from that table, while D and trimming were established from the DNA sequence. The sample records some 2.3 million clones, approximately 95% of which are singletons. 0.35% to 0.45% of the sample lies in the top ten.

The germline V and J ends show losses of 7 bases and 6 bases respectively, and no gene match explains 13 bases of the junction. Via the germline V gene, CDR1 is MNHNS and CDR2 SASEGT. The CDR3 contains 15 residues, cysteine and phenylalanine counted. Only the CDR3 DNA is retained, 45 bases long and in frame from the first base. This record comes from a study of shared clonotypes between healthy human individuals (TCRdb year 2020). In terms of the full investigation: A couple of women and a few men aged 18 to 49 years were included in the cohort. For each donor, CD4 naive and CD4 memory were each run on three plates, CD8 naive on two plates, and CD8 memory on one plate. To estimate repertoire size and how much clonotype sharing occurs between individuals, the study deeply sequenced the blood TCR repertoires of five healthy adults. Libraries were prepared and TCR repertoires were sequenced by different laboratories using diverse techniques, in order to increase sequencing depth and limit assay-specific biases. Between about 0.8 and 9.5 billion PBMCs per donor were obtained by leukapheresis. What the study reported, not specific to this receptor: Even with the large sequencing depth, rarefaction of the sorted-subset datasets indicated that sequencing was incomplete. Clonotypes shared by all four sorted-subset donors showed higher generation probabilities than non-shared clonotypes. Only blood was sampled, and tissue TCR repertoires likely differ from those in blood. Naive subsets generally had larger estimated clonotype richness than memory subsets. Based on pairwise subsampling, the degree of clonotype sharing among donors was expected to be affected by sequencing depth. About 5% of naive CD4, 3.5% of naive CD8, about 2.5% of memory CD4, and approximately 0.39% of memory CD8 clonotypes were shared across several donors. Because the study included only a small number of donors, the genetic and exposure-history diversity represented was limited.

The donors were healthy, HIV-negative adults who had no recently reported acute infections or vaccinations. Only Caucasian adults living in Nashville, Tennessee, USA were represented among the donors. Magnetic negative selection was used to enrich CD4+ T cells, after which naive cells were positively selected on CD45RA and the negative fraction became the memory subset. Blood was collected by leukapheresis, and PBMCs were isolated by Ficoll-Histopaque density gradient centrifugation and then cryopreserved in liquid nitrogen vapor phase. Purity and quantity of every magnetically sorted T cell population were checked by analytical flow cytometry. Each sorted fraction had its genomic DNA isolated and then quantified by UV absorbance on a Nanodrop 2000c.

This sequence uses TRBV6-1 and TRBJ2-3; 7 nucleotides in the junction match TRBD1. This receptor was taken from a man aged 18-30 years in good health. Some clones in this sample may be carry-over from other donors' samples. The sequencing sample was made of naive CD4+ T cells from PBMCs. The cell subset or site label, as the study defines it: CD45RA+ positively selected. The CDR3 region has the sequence CASKRQGPGSDTQYF. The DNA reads TGTGCCAGCAAACGACAGGGTCCGGGGTCTGATACGCAGTATTTT.